Listed below are T cell receptor beta chains from one sample, sequenced in a study of control samples from healthy donors and cancer patients. The protocol was immunoSEQ multiplex PCR, while the TCRdb copy is restricted to in-frame clones and leaves out a portion. Of tens of thousands of clones in the sample, roughly 87% are singletons; the top ten hold more than 13%. Sequenced material: PBMCs. The origin of the receptors is a man aged 55-75 years with head and neck cancer. Both conserved end residues are part of each CDR3. The D gene is left open where the match is weak. Clone size is shown for a subset of rows, as once, few, many or a class of expanded clone.

D gene	V gene	clone size	J gene	CDR3 protein	CDR3 DNA
-	TRBV6-6	-	TRBJ2-5	CASSYALEETQYF	TGTGCCAGCAGTTACGCCCTGGAGGAGACCCAGTACTTC
-	TRBV11-2	-	TRBJ2-1	CASSLGLRASVGEQFF	TGTGCCAGCAGCTTAGGTTTAAGGGCTAGCGTCGGTGAGCAGTTCTTC
-	TRBV5-1	once	TRBJ2-2	CASSLAPATGELFF	TGCGCCAGCAGCTTGGCCCCCGCAACCGGGGAGCTGTTTTTT
-	TRBV7-2	-	TRBJ2-2	CASTKIPGELFF	TGTGCCAGCACCAAAATCCCGGGGGAGCTGTTTTTT
-	TRBV12-2	-	TRBJ2-3	CASRLGLPDSGPNSTDTQYF	TGTGCAAGTCGCTTAGGGCTCCCTGACAGTGGCCCAAATAGCACAGATACGCAGTATTTT
-	TRBV14	-	TRBJ2-3	CASSRTELDTQYF	TGTGCCAGCAGCCGGACAGAACTAGATACGCAGTATTTT
-	TRBV7-2	-	TRBJ2-4	CASSLDVAKNIQYF	TGTGCCAGCAGCTTAGACGTGGCCAAAAACATTCAGTACTTC
-	TRBV7-2	-	TRBJ2-5	CASSLVIGRQETQYF	TGTGCCAGCAGCTTAGTGATCGGCAGACAAGAGACCCAGTACTTC
-	TRBV7-9	-	TRBJ1-2	CASSPRDTPNYGYTF	TGTGCCAGCAGCCCCCGGGACACTCCTAACTATGGCTACACCTTC
-	TRBV28	-	TRBJ1-6	CASTPRTEGYSPLHF	TGTGCCAGCACTCCTAGGACCGAGGGGTATTCACCCCTCCACTTT
-	TRBV7-2	-	TRBJ2-1	CASSLEGELQLPHEQFF	TGTGCCAGCAGCTTAGAGGGTGAGTTACAGCTCCCCCATGAGCAGTTCTTC
TRBD1	TRBV28	once	TRBJ2-4	CASSSGGELAKNIQYF	TGTGCCAGCAGCTCAGGGGGAGAGCTAGCCAAAAACATTCAGTACTTC
-	TRBV2	-	TRBJ1-5	CASSRQRYSNQPQHF	TGTGCCAGCAGTCGACAGCGGTATAGCAATCAGCCCCAGCATTTT
-	TRBV15	-	TRBJ1-3	CATSRDQGNSGNTIYF	TGTGCCACCAGCAGAGATCAAGGGAACTCTGGAAACACCATATATTTT
-	TRBV9	-	TRBJ2-3	CASSLDRRRDTQYF	TGTGCCAGCAGCTTAGACAGAAGAAGGGATACGCAGTATTTT
-	TRBV6-5	-	TRBJ1-2	CASKGTTANYGYTF	TGTGCCAGCAAAGGAACAACCGCTAACTATGGCTACACCTTC
TRBD2	TRBV14	-	TRBJ2-1	CASSQDPTSGGHSREQFF	TGTGCCAGCAGCCAAGATCCGACTAGCGGGGGTCACTCCCGAGAGCAGTTCTTC
-	TRBV4-2	-	TRBJ1-2	CASSQGVGGGGYGYTF	TGTGCCAGCAGCCAAGGAGTCGGGGGAGGAGGCTATGGCTACACCTTC
-	TRBV9	-	TRBJ2-5	CASSLTGIQETQYF	TGTGCCAGCAGCCTAACCGGGATCCAAGAGACCCAGTACTTC
-	TRBV11-3	-	TRBJ2-3	CASPGGGGGNTQYF	TGTGCCAGCCCGGGCGGGGGCGGGGGAAATACGCAGTATTTT
-	TRBV27	-	TRBJ2-1	CASSLWHTRYYNEQFF	TGTGCCAGCAGTTTATGGCACACGAGATACTACAATGAGCAGTTCTTC
TRBD1	TRBV7-2	-	TRBJ2-1	CASSSQPGQSSYNEQFF	TGTGCCAGCAGCTCTCAACCGGGACAGAGCTCCTACAATGAGCAGTTCTTC
-	TRBV15	-	TRBJ1-5	CATSRDLSGAQPQHF	TGTGCCACCAGCAGGGATCTTTCGGGGGCTCAGCCCCAGCATTTT
-	TRBV5-1	-	TRBJ2-5	CASSTGQGGYGQTQYF	TGCGCCAGCAGCACCGGACAGGGAGGGTATGGCCAGACCCAGTACTTC
-	TRBV27	few	TRBJ2-1	CASSLNRDNEQFF	TGTGCCAGCAGTTTAAACAGGGACAATGAGCAGTTCTTC
-	TRBV3-1/TRBV3-2	-	TRBJ2-5	CASSQAWGRETQYF	TGTGCCAGCAGCCAAGCATGGGGTAGAGAGACCCAGTACTTC
-	TRBV9	-	TRBJ2-7	CASSAADLDEQYF	TGTGCCAGCAGCGCGGCAGACCTGGACGAGCAGTACTTC
-	TRBV7-2	-	TRBJ2-3	CASSPFTDTQYF	TGTGCCAGCAGCCCCTTCACAGATACGCAGTATTTT
-	TRBV27	-	TRBJ2-1	CASSFGNEQFF	TGTGCCAGCAGTTTCGGCAATGAGCAGTTCTTC
-	TRBV5-1	-	TRBJ1-4	CASSFRGEREKLFF	TGCGCCAGCAGCTTCAGAGGGGAGAGAGAAAAACTGTTTTTT
-	TRBV2	-	TRBJ2-2	CASSERRGAGELFF	TGTGCCAGCAGTGAACGCAGGGGTGCCGGGGAGCTGTTTTTT
TRBD1	TRBV7-2	-	TRBJ1-2	CASSLDPGGASGYGYTF	TGTGCCAGCAGCTTAGACCCAGGGGGCGCCTCGGGCTATGGCTACACCTTC
-	TRBV18	-	TRBJ2-1	CASSPQNEVRYNEQFF	TGTGCCAGCTCACCCCAGAATGAGGTCAGGTACAATGAGCAGTTCTTC
-	TRBV27	-	TRBJ2-7	CASSLSPVGAAYEQYF	TGTGCCAGCAGTTTATCGCCGGTTGGGGCAGCCTACGAGCAGTACTTC
-	TRBV4-3	-	TRBJ2-6	CASSQAGSGGANVLTF	TGCGCCAGCAGCCAAGCGGGGAGTGGAGGGGCCAACGTCCTGACTTTC
-	TRBV16	once	TRBJ2-7	CASSQRQGSDEQYF	TGTGCCAGCAGCCAACGCCAGGGGTCAGACGAGCAGTACTTC
-	TRBV7-9	few	TRBJ2-2	CASSFLRGGTGELFF	TGTGCCAGCAGCTTCCTCAGGGGCGGGACCGGGGAGCTGTTTTTT
TRBD1	TRBV5-1	-	TRBJ2-3	CASSLDRGGTDTQYF	TGCGCCAGCAGCTTGGACAGGGGGGGCACAGATACGCAGTATTTT
-	TRBV14	-	TRBJ2-7	CASSPRAFPYEQYF	TGTGCCAGCAGCCCCCGGGCCTTCCCCTACGAGCAGTACTTC
TRBD1	TRBV20-1	-	TRBJ2-7	CSASWTGRSYEQYF	TGCAGTGCTAGTTGGACAGGGCGTTCCTACGAGCAGTACTTC
-	TRBV28	-	TRBJ2-7	CASKGGGESYEQYF	TGTGCCAGCAAGGGGGGAGGGGAATCCTACGAGCAGTACTTC
-	TRBV2	-	TRBJ1-1	CASRVTVMNTEAFF	TGTGCCAGCAGGGTGACAGTCATGAACACTGAAGCTTTCTTT
-	TRBV5-4	-	TRBJ2-7	CASSVASSYEQYF	TGTGCCAGCAGCGTCGCCTCGTCCTACGAGCAGTACTTC
-	TRBV27	-	TRBJ2-7	CASSSQATYEQYF	TGTGCCAGCAGTTCTCAGGCGACCTACGAGCAGTACTTC
TRBD1	TRBV6-5	once	TRBJ2-5	CASREDRYSGETQYF	TGTGCCAGCAGAGAGGACAGGTACTCAGGAGAGACCCAGTACTTC
-	TRBV4-3	-	TRBJ1-3	CASSQMGQTGNTIYF	TGCGCCAGCAGCCAAATGGGGCAGACGGGAAACACCATATATTTT
-	TRBV7-2	-	TRBJ2-1	CASSLGQSNNEQFF	TGTGCCAGCAGCTTAGGACAGAGTAACAATGAGCAGTTCTTC
TRBD2	TRBV10-3	few	TRBJ2-3	CAISEVGGFSDTQYF	TGTGCCATCAGTGAGGTCGGGGGGTTCTCAGATACGCAGTATTTT
-	TRBV6-2/TRBV6-3	-	TRBJ2-5	CASSSYLGSGETQYF	TGTGCCAGCAGTTCATACCTGGGGAGCGGGGAGACCCAGTACTTC
TRBD2	TRBV6-2/TRBV6-3	-	TRBJ2-1	CASSYGGGSYNEQFF	TGTGCCAGCAGTTACGGCGGGGGTTCCTACAATGAGCAGTTCTTC
TRBD2	TRBV7-2	-	TRBJ2-7	CASSPSSSGAYEQYF	TGTGCCAGCAGCCCTTCGTCTAGCGGGGCCTACGAGCAGTACTTC
-	TRBV7-3	-	TRBJ2-5	CASSPQGLGETQYF	TGTGCCAGCAGCCCCCAGGGGTTGGGGGAGACCCAGTACTTC
-	TRBV5-1	-	TRBJ1-2	CASSKGSGESYGYTF	TGCGCCAGCAGCAAAGGATCCGGGGAAAGCTATGGCTACACCTTC